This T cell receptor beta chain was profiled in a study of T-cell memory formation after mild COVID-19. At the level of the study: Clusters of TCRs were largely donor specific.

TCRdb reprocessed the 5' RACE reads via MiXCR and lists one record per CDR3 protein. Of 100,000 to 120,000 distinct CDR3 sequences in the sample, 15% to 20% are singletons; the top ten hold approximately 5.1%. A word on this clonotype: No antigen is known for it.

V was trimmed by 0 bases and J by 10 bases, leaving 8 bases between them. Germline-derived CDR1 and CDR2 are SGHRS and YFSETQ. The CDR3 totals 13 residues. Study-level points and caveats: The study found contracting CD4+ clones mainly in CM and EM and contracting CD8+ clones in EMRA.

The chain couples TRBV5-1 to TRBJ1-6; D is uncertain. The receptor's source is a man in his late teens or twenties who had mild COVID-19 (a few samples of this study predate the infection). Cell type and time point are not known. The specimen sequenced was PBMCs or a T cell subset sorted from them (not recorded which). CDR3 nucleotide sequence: TGCGCCAGCAGCTTGGGGGATGGCTCACCCCTCCACTTT. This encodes CASSLGDGSPLHF.